Sequencing of this T cell receptor (beta chain) was carried out in a study of shared clonotypes between healthy human individuals. Whole-study context: Researchers drew samples from a couple of women and three men aged 18 to 49.

CDR3 size: 16 residues. Germline V gene data show CDR1 as GTSNPN and CDR2 as SVGIG (reference sequence). All donors were healthy HIV-negative adults lacking recent acute infections or vaccinations. Unsorted samples used approximately 99 million PBMCs for genomic DNA. As processed by the authors: As immunoSEQ supplied junction-only sequences (without quality scores), filtering differed. This table comes from immunoSEQ multiplex PCR, and its TCRdb copy is limited to in-frame clones, with some not included. D and trimming were read from the DNA, whereas the V and J calls and clone size are those reported in that table. This repertoire shows fewer than 650,000 clones, over 65% found once; its top ten account for 10% to 15%.

Sequencing was done on a sample of PBMCs. The origin of this receptor is a woman in her thirties or forties in good health. Some clones in this sample may be carry-over from other donors' samples. The genes are TRBV30 and TRBJ2-7; 13 bases are shared with TRBD2. The DNA matches TRBJ2-5 better at its end, which makes the J call doubtful. CDR3 bases: TGTGCCTGGAGTGCAGCGGGACTAGCGGGACAAGAGACCCAGTACTTC. Translated: CAWSAAGLAGQETQYF.